This TCR beta chain was captured by sequencing in a study of blood T cell repertoires in COVID-19. Original processing methods: Scientists estimated how many nucleated cells there were by amplifying reference gene primers. Some clones are missing from TCRdb's copy, which holds only in-frame ones; the method was immunoSEQ multiplex PCR. V, J and clone size reflect that table, while D and trimming were determined from the DNA. The sample comprises about 410,000 clones, 80% to 95% of which are singletons, and about 0.63% rests with the top ten. The germline gives CDR1 SGHRS, CDR2 YFSETQ. The CDR3 totals 14 residues. V was shortened by 0 bases and J by 5 bases, with 11 bases between the two germline ends. Two negative PCRs, clearance, or symptom resolution had been documented for recovered Cohort 3 donors.

The source of this sequence is a man between 18 and 29 years old who had recovered from COVID-19. This rearrangement joins TRBV5-1 to TRBJ1-1; no firm D call. The sample taken for sequencing was PBMCs or T cells enriched from blood (not recorded which). CDR3 region: CASSLGGVATEAFF. For the CDR3, the DNA is TGCGCCAGCAGCTTGGGCGGGGTGGCGACTGAAGCTTTCTTT.